The rows below give T cell receptor beta chains drawn from one sample of a study of cytomegalovirus exposure and HLA in healthy donors. This table comes from immunoSEQ multiplex PCR, and its TCRdb copy is limited to in-frame clones, with some not included. This sample has 80,000 or so clones, with around 75% found just once. The source material was PBMCs. The receptor source for this set is a middle-aged woman in good health and CMV-seronegative. Both conserved end residues are part of each CDR3. D genes are given only for firm matches. Size values are once, few and many counts, or a class for expanded clones, and some rows have none.

cdr3_nt: TGCACCAGCAGCCGACGGGGCGGGAGGGCGGTAAACAATGAGCAGTTCTTC
cdr3_aa: CTSSRRGGRAVNNEQFF
d_call: .
v_call: TRBV1
j_call: TRBJ2-1
clone_size: .

cdr3_nt: TGTGCCAGCAGCCCACGGGACAGCCGATTGCCTGAAGCTTTCTTT
cdr3_aa: CASSPRDSRLPEAFF
d_call: TRBD1
v_call: TRBV9
j_call: TRBJ1-1
clone_size: .

cdr3_nt: TGTGCCAGCAGCTCCTGGACTACAGGGGCAGATGGCTACACCTTC
cdr3_aa: CASSSWTTGADGYTF
d_call: TRBD1
v_call: TRBV5-4
j_call: TRBJ1-2
clone_size: once

cdr3_nt: TGTGCCAGCACCCGGTTACTAGCGGGGGGCACAGATACGCAGTATTTT
cdr3_aa: CASTRLLAGGTDTQYF
d_call: TRBD2
v_call: TRBV5-4
j_call: TRBJ2-3
clone_size: few

cdr3_nt: TGTGCCAGCAGCCTCGACTCCGCCTACGAGCAGTACTTC
cdr3_aa: CASSLDSAYEQYF
d_call: .
v_call: TRBV7-3
j_call: TRBJ2-7
clone_size: .

cdr3_nt: TGCGCCAGCAGGGGGACTAGCGGGGGCGGGTACATTCAGTACTTC
cdr3_aa: CASRGTSGGGYIQYF
d_call: TRBD2
v_call: TRBV10-1
j_call: TRBJ2-4
clone_size: .

cdr3_nt: TGTGCCACCGCAGCGGGAGATAACTACGAGCAGTACTTC
cdr3_aa: CATAAGDNYEQYF
d_call: TRBD2
v_call: TRBV18
j_call: TRBJ2-7
clone_size: .

cdr3_nt: TGCGCCAGCAGCCAGCGGACAGGACCCTCTGGGGCCAACGTCCTGACTTTC
cdr3_aa: CASSQRTGPSGANVLTF
d_call: TRBD1
v_call: TRBV4-1
j_call: TRBJ2-6
clone_size: .

cdr3_nt: TGTGCCTGGACCCCGGGAGGGGGTAACACTGAAGCTTTCTTT
cdr3_aa: CAWTPGGGNTEAFF
d_call: .
v_call: TRBV30
j_call: TRBJ1-1
clone_size: once

cdr3_nt: TGCAGCGTTCTTCGTAGTAGCGAAACGGAGCAGTTCTTC
cdr3_aa: CSVLRSSETEQFF
d_call: .
v_call: TRBV29-1
j_call: TRBJ2-1
clone_size: .

cdr3_nt: TGCGCCAGCAGCCAAGGTCTGGCAGGGAGGATCACCGGGGAGCTGTTTTTT
cdr3_aa: CASSQGLAGRITGELFF
d_call: .
v_call: TRBV4-1
j_call: TRBJ2-2
clone_size: once

cdr3_nt: TGTGCCAGCAGCTTATTCGGTCAGGGGGCCGGGGGCTACACCTTC
cdr3_aa: CASSLFGQGAGGYTF
d_call: TRBD1
v_call: TRBV7-6
j_call: TRBJ1-2
clone_size: .

cdr3_nt: TGCGCCAGCAGCTTGGCAGGGGGCACAAACACTGAAGCTTTCTTT
cdr3_aa: CASSLAGGTNTEAFF
d_call: TRBD1
v_call: TRBV5-1
j_call: TRBJ1-1
clone_size: .

cdr3_nt: TGTGCCAGTAGTATACAGCGGGCGGGGGGGCAGTTCTTC
cdr3_aa: CASSIQRAGGQFF
d_call: TRBD2
v_call: TRBV19
j_call: TRBJ2-1
clone_size: few

cdr3_nt: TGTGCCAGCAGCCCGGGCGGGGCAGCGCGTCGGGAGACCCAGTACTTC
cdr3_aa: CASSPGGAARRETQYF
d_call: .
v_call: TRBV14
j_call: TRBJ2-5
clone_size: .

cdr3_nt: TGTGCCTGGAGTGTAGAGGGTCATCAGCCCCAGCATTTT
cdr3_aa: CAWSVEGHQPQHF
d_call: .
v_call: TRBV30
j_call: TRBJ1-5
clone_size: .

cdr3_nt: TGTGCCACCAGCAGAGATCCGATCCGGGGGGAGCAGTTCTTC
cdr3_aa: CATSRDPIRGEQFF
d_call: .
v_call: TRBV15
j_call: TRBJ2-1
clone_size: .

cdr3_nt: TGTGCCAGCGCGCGGCTTGGAACTAATGAAAAACTGTTTTTT
cdr3_aa: CASARLGTNEKLFF
d_call: .
v_call: TRBV28
j_call: TRBJ1-4
clone_size: few

cdr3_nt: TGTGCCAGCACCTTTGGCGGGGGAAATGAGCAGTTCTTC
cdr3_aa: CASTFGGGNEQFF
d_call: TRBD2
v_call: TRBV27
j_call: TRBJ2-1
clone_size: .

cdr3_nt: TGTGCCAGCAGCGCGACAGGGGTACAAGCTTTCTTT
cdr3_aa: CASSATGVQAFF
d_call: TRBD1
v_call: TRBV25-1
j_call: TRBJ1-1
clone_size: .

cdr3_nt: TGTGCCAGCAGCTTGGGACAGGGATTATGGGAGACCCAGTACTTC
cdr3_aa: CASSLGQGLWETQYF
d_call: TRBD1
v_call: TRBV5-5
j_call: TRBJ2-5
clone_size: .

cdr3_nt: TGTGCCAGCGGCATAGACAGGGACTACGAGCAGTACTTC
cdr3_aa: CASGIDRDYEQYF
d_call: TRBD1
v_call: TRBV11-2
j_call: TRBJ2-7
clone_size: .

cdr3_nt: TGCGCCAGCAGTGTTGCGCAGGTTACCAATGAGCAGTTCTTC
cdr3_aa: CASSVAQVTNEQFF
d_call: .
v_call: TRBV10-2
j_call: TRBJ2-1
clone_size: few

cdr3_nt: TGTGCCAGCAGCTTAATCGGAGGGAACACTGAAGCTTTCTTT
cdr3_aa: CASSLIGGNTEAFF
d_call: .
v_call: TRBV7-9
j_call: TRBJ1-1
clone_size: .

cdr3_nt: TGCGCCAGCAGCTCCACAGGGGGGGCTGAAGCTTTCTTT
cdr3_aa: CASSSTGGAEAFF
d_call: TRBD1
v_call: TRBV5-1
j_call: TRBJ1-1
clone_size: .

cdr3_nt: TGTGCCAGCAGGGCTAACAGGGGCATGAACACTGAAGCTTTCTTT
cdr3_aa: CASRANRGMNTEAFF
d_call: TRBD1
v_call: TRBV25-1
j_call: TRBJ1-1
clone_size: .

cdr3_nt: TGCGCCAGCAGCCAGGGACAGCTGAACACTGAAGCTTTCTTT
cdr3_aa: CASSQGQLNTEAFF
d_call: TRBD1
v_call: TRBV4-3
j_call: TRBJ1-1
clone_size: .

cdr3_nt: TGTGCCAGCAGACCCCCGGACCGGGAGAGCGCGAACACCGGGGAGCTGTTTTTT
cdr3_aa: CASRPPDRESANTGELFF
d_call: .
v_call: TRBV7-9
j_call: TRBJ2-2
clone_size: once

cdr3_nt: TGTGCCTGGAGTGTGGCTAGCGGGACCTACAATGAGCAGTTCTTC
cdr3_aa: CAWSVASGTYNEQFF
d_call: TRBD2
v_call: TRBV30
j_call: TRBJ2-1
clone_size: .

cdr3_nt: TGTGCCACAAAGGTCAGACAGGTGATGAACACTGAAGCTTTCTTT
cdr3_aa: CATKVRQVMNTEAFF
d_call: .
v_call: TRBV2
j_call: TRBJ1-1
clone_size: medium-sized

cdr3_nt: TGCGCCAGCAGCCAAGATTCTGGGGGCGTTGAGCAGTTCTTC
cdr3_aa: CASSQDSGGVEQFF
d_call: .
v_call: TRBV4-1
j_call: TRBJ2-1
clone_size: .